Listed below are T cell receptor beta chains from one sample, sequenced in a study of regulatory T cells in long-lasting Graves disease. TCRdb analysed the multiplex PCR reads with MiXCR anew, one entry per CDR3 protein. The sample has about 450,000 distinct CDR3 sequences, less than 15% seen once. These data also featured in a second study, about T cells in Graves' hyperthyroidism and ophthalmopathy.

This material consisted of peripheral blood mononuclear cells (PBMCs), taken at new diagnosis, from a patient treated with antithyroid drugs. These TCRs come from a woman in her forties or fifties with Graves disease. Both conserved end residues are part of each CDR3. D genes are given only for firm matches. Clone size is shown for a subset of rows, as once, few, many or a class of expanded clone.

TGTGCCAGCAGCCAAAGGGGACCCTATTACGAGCAGTACTTC | CASSQRGPYYEQYF | TRBV7-9 | - | TRBJ2-7 | many
TGTGCCACCCTCTCACAGGTGGGGAACACTGAAGCTTTCTTT | CATLSQVGNTEAFF | TRBV10-3 | - | TRBJ1-1 | many
TGTGCCAGCAGTTTGCACACAGGGGTCGGGAACACTGAAGCTTTCTTT | CASSLHTGVGNTEAFF | TRBV28 | TRBD1 | TRBJ1-1 | -
TGCGCCAGCAGTGAAGTAATCCTCCGAGGGGGCCCTTCCGAGACCCAGTACTTC | CASSEVILRGGPSETQYF | TRBV10-2 | TRBD1 | TRBJ2-5 | -
TGTACCAGCAGCTTAACCTTAGCGGGAGTGTCGGTCTACAATGAGCAGTTCTTC | CTSSLTLAGVSVYNEQFF | TRBV7-2 | TRBD2 | TRBJ2-1 | -
TGCAGTGCTAGAGCCGCCCCAGGGTTCAGCTACGAGCAGTACTTC | CSARAAPGFSYEQYF | TRBV20-1 | - | TRBJ2-7 | few
TGTGCCAGCAAGCGGGATGACGGGGAGCTGTTTTTT | CASKRDDGELFF | TRBV2 | TRBD2 | TRBJ2-2 | many
TGTGCCAGCAGCGGGAAGTTCGAGCAGTACTTC | CASSGKFEQYF | TRBV11-2 | - | TRBJ2-7 | many
TGTGCCAGCAGCGGTTGGTCCCGTGGGGCACCAGATACGCAGTATTTT | CASSGWSRGAPDTQYF | TRBV9 | - | TRBJ2-3 | -
TGTGCCAGCAGTCCCGGCGGGGGGCTCCTTCAGGCCGGGGAGCTGTTTTTT | CASSPGGGLLQAGELFF | TRBV7-2 | TRBD2 | TRBJ2-2 | -
TGTGCCAGCAGTACCTTAGTAACCGGGGAGCTGTTTTTT | CASSTLVTGELFF | TRBV12-3/TRBV12-4 | - | TRBJ2-2 | many
TGTGCCAGCAGCCAAGCCAGGGTGGCCTGGGAGCTGTTTTTT | CASSQARVAWELFF | TRBV3-1 | - | TRBJ2-2 | -
TGTGCCGGCAGCGGAATAAACACCGGGGAGCTGTTTTTT | CAGSGINTGELFF | TRBV5-6 | - | TRBJ2-2 | few
TGTGCCAGCAGCTTTACAGATTTGGACACTGAAGCTTTCTTT | CASSFTDLDTEAFF | TRBV11-2 | - | TRBJ1-1 | many
TGTGCCAGCAGCTCCCCCCCGTCAGGGTACGGCTACACCTTC | CASSSPPSGYGYTF | TRBV11-2 | - | TRBJ1-2 | many
TGTGCCATCAGTGAGTCTGAGGCGGAAGCTTTCTTT | CAISESEAEAFF | TRBV10-3 | - | TRBJ1-1 | -
TGTGCCAGCAGCTTGAGAGGGGCCTACACCGGGGAGCTGTTTTTT | CASSLRGAYTGELFF | TRBV5-5 | - | TRBJ2-2 | few
TGCAGTGCTAGATTTCGGCTAGCGGAAAGCTCCTACAATGAGCAGTTCTTC | CSARFRLAESSYNEQFF | TRBV20-1 | TRBD2 | TRBJ2-1 | many
TGTGCCAGCAGCCAAGTAGCTAGCGGAGACTACGAGCAGTACTTC | CASSQVASGDYEQYF | TRBV4-2 | TRBD2 | TRBJ2-7 | -
TGTGCCAGCAGCCTTGAGTCCAAGGGGGCTTTCTTT | CASSLESKGAFF | TRBV3-1 | - | TRBJ1-1 | few
TGTGCCAGCAGTTTATGGGTCAGACCGCCCTACGAGCAGTACTTC | CASSLWVRPPYEQYF | TRBV28 | - | TRBJ2-7 | many
TGTGCCATCAGTGAGTCTACCGGGCGTGGCTCGCCGGTATCCAACTATGGCTACACCTTC | CAISESTGRGSPVSNYGYTF | TRBV10-3 | - | TRBJ1-2 | many
TGTGCCAGCAGTTCCACTAGCGGTATTTACAATGAGCAGTTCTTC | CASSSTSGIYNEQFF | TRBV7-9 | TRBD2 | TRBJ2-1 | many
TGTGCCAGCAGTTACAGTCGCCTGGGGGGGGCCCGCCAAGAGACCCAGTACTTC | CASSYSRLGGARQETQYF | TRBV6-5 | - | TRBJ2-5 | few
TGTGCCAGCAGCCCTGACGGGGGTCGCACTGAAGCTTTCTTT | CASSPDGGRTEAFF | TRBV7-3 | - | TRBJ1-1 | many
TGTGCCAGTAGTATAAACAAGGGAAACACTGAAGCTTTCTTT | CASSINKGNTEAFF | TRBV19 | - | TRBJ1-1 | many
TGCGCCAGCAGCTTTGTTGGGAACACTGAAGCTTTCTTT | CASSFVGNTEAFF | TRBV5-8 | - | TRBJ1-1 | -
TGTGCCATCAGTGAGATATGGGTAGCAACTAATGAAAAACTGTTTTTT | CAISEIWVATNEKLFF | TRBV10-3 | - | TRBJ1-4 | few
TGTGCCATCAGAGGTGCAACTAATGAAAAACTGTTTTTT | CAIRGATNEKLFF | TRBV10-3 | - | TRBJ1-4 | many
TGTGCCAGCAGCCGACAGTTCCAAGAGACCCAGTACTTC | CASSRQFQETQYF | TRBV12-3/TRBV12-4 | - | TRBJ2-5 | few
TGCGCCAGCAGCTTGGAGGGTAGCGGGAGATCGGGGAGCTCCTACAATGAGCAGTTCTTC | CASSLEGSGRSGSSYNEQFF | TRBV5-1 | TRBD2 | TRBJ2-1 | -
TGTGCCAGTAGTCCCACCGGGCCGCGGGATGGCTACACCTTC | CASSPTGPRDGYTF | TRBV19 | - | TRBJ1-2 | -
TGTGCCATCAGTTCCGGGACAGAGAACACTGAAGCTTTCTTT | CAISSGTENTEAFF | TRBV10-3 | TRBD1 | TRBJ1-1 | -
TGCGCCAGCAGCCCCTGGAACAGGGGAACTAATGAAAAACTGTTTTTT | CASSPWNRGTNEKLFF | TRBV4-1 | TRBD1 | TRBJ1-4 | -
TGTGCCAGCAGTGAAAATCGCCAAGAGACCCAGTACTTC | CASSENRQETQYF | TRBV2 | - | TRBJ2-5 | many
TGTGCCAGCAGCTTAAACCCTCAAGCTAGCGGGAGTTTTACCGATACGCAGTATTTT | CASSLNPQASGSFTDTQYF | TRBV7-6 | TRBD2 | TRBJ2-3 | -
TGCAGCGTTGCGCAGGGCAACGGTGAAAAACTGTTTTTT | CSVAQGNGEKLFF | TRBV29-1 | - | TRBJ1-4 | few
TGCAGTGCCTACTTAGGGATGGGGACTAACTACGAGCAGTACTTC | CSAYLGMGTNYEQYF | TRBV20-1 | TRBD2 | TRBJ2-7 | -
TGCGCCAGCAGTGAAGGACACTCAAACACCGGGGAGCTGTTTTTT | CASSEGHSNTGELFF | TRBV6-1 | - | TRBJ2-2 | -
TGTGCCAGCAGCCCTGCAGGCGGCCGCTCCTACGAGCAGTACTTC | CASSPAGGRSYEQYF | TRBV28 | - | TRBJ2-7 | many
TGTGCCAGCAGCTTGGCCGCGGATATGAACACCGGGGAGCTGTTTTTT | CASSLAADMNTGELFF | TRBV5-5 | - | TRBJ2-2 | many
TGCAGTGCTAGAGGGAACAGGGGGCTAGACGAGCAGTACTTC | CSARGNRGLDEQYF | TRBV20-1 | TRBD1 | TRBJ2-7 | many
TGTGCCATCAGCGCAAGAGGGGAGGGCAACTATGGCTACACCTTC | CAISARGEGNYGYTF | TRBV10-3 | - | TRBJ1-2 | few
TGTGCCAGCAGTTACTCCGCTAGCGGGCATCGGTACGAGCAGTACTTC | CASSYSASGHRYEQYF | TRBV6-2/TRBV6-3 | TRBD2 | TRBJ2-7 | many
TGTGCCAGCAGTATTCTCGGAACAGCTAACACTGAAGCTTTCTTT | CASSILGTANTEAFF | TRBV6-1 | - | TRBJ1-1 | many
TGCAGCGTTAGGCAGGGGGACGGAAACACCATATATTTT | CSVRQGDGNTIYF | TRBV29-1 | TRBD1 | TRBJ1-3 | -
TGTGCCAGCAGCTTAAACGGACTAGCCGTCGGCACAGATACGCAGTATTTT | CASSLNGLAVGTDTQYF | TRBV7-6 | TRBD2 | TRBJ2-3 | many
TGTGCCACCAGTGATTTTAAGGACAGGCCGGACGAGTACAATGAGCAGTTCTTC | CATSDFKDRPDEYNEQFF | TRBV24-1 | TRBD1 | TRBJ2-1 | few
TGCAGTGCGGGTGACAACGGGGATTCACCCCTCCACTTT | CSAGDNGDSPLHF | TRBV20-1 | - | TRBJ1-6 | many
TGTGCCTGGAGTGTATCCCCAGTTCCGAATTCACCCCTCCACTTT | CAWSVSPVPNSPLHF | TRBV30 | - | TRBJ1-6 | few
TGTGCCAGCTCACCTGAAACGGGACAAGAGACCCAGTACTTC | CASSPETGQETQYF | TRBV18 | - | TRBJ2-5 | many
TGTGCCAGCAGCCGCCGGGGGACAGAACTTTACGAGCAGTACTTC | CASSRRGTELYEQYF | TRBV12-3/TRBV12-4 | - | TRBJ2-7 | -
TGCGCCAGCAGCATCGGACTAGCGGGAGGCGCCCCCTACAATGAGCAGTTCTTC | CASSIGLAGGAPYNEQFF | TRBV5-1 | TRBD2 | TRBJ2-1 | once
TGCAGCGGACTTAGGACTAGCGGGACGGAGCAGTACTTC | CSGLRTSGTEQYF | TRBV29-1 | TRBD2 | TRBJ2-7 | many
TGTGCCAGCAGTTACCGCTCCGGGACAGGGGACGTTTTC | CASSYRSGTGDVF | TRBV6-5 | TRBD1 | TRBJ1-2 | few
TGTGCCAGCAGCTTAACATACCCCAGCTCCTACGAGCAGTACTTC | CASSLTYPSSYEQYF | TRBV11-2 | - | TRBJ2-7 | many